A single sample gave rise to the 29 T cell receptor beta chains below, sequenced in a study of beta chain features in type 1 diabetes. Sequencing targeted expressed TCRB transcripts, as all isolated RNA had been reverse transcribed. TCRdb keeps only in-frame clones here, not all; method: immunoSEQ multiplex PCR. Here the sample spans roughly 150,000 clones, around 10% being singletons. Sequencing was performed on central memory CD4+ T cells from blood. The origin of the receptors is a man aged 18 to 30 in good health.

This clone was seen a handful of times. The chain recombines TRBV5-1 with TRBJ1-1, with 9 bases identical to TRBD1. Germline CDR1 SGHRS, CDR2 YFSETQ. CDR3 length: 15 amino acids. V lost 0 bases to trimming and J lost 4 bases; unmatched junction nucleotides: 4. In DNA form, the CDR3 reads TGCGCCAGCAGCTTGGCCGGGACAGGGAGCACTGAAGCTTTCTTT. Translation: CASSLAGTGSTEAFF.

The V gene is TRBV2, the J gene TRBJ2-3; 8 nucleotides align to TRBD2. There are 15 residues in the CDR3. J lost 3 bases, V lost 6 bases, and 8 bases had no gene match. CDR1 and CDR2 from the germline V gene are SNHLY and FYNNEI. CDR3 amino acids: CASRFGGAGTDTQYF. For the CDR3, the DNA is TGTGCCAGCAGGTTCGGGGGGGCCGGTACAGATACGCAGTATTTT.

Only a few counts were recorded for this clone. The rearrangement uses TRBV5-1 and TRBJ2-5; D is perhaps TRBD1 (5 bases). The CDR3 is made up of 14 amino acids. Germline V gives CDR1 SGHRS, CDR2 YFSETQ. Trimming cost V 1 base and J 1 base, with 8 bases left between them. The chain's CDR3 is CASSLQDTQETQYF. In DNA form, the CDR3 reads TGCGCCAGCAGCTTGCAGGACACCCAAGAGACCCAGTACTTC.

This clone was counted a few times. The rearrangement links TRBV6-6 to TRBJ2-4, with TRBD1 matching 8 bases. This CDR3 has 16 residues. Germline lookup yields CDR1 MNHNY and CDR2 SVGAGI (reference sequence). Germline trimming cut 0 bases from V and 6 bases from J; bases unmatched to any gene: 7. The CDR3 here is CASSYSLGQGGNIQYF. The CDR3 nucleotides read TGTGCCAGCAGTTACTCGCTCGGACAGGGTGGAAACATTCAGTACTTC.

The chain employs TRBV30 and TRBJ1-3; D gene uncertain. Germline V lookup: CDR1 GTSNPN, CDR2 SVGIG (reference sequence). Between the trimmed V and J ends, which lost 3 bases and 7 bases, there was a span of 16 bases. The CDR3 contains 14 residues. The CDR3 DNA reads TGTGCCTGGAGCATTAACAGTCTCGGCAACACCATATATTTT. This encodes CAWSINSLGNTIYF.

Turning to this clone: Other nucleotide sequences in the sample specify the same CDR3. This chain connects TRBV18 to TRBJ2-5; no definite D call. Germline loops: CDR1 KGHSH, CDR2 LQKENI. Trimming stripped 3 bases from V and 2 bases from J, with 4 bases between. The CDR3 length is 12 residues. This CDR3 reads CASSPPQETQYF. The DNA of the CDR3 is TGTGCCAGCTCACCGCCACAAGAGACCCAGTACTTC. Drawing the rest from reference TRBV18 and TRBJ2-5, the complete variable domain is NAGVMQNPRHLVRRRGQEARLRCSPMKGHSHVYWYRQLPEEGLKFMVYLQKENIIDESGMPKERFSAEFPKEGPSILRIQQVVRGDSAAYFCASSPPQETQYFGPGTRLLVL.

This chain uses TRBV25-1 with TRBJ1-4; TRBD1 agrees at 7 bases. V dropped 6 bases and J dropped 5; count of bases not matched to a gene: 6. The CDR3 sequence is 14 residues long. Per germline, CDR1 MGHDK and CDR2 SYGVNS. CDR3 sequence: CASSATGWNEKLFF. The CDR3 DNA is TGTGCCAGCAGCGCGACAGGGTGGAATGAAAAACTGTTTTTT.

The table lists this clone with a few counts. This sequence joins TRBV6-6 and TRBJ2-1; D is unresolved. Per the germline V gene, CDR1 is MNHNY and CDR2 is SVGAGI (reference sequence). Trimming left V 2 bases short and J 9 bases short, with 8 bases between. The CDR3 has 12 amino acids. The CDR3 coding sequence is TGTGCCAGCAGTTACCAATTGGGTGAGCAGTTCTTC. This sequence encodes CASSYQLGEQFF.

The CDR3 region is CSVEGQETQYF. The CDR3 DNA reads as TGCAGCGTTGAGGGACAGGAGACCCAGTACTTC. The chain carries TRBV29-1 and TRBJ2-5; 7 nucleotides match TRBD1. The CDR3 consists of 11 residues. Trimming removed 3 bases from V and 5 bases from J; junction bases left unmatched: 0. The germline gives CDR1 SQVTM, CDR2 ANQGSEA.

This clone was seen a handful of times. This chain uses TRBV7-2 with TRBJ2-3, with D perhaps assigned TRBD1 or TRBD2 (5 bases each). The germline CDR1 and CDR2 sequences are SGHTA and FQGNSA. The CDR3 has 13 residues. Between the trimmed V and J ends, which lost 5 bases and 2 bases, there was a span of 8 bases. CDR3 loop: CASSRDPTDTQYF. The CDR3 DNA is TGTGCCAGCAGCCGGGACCCCACAGATACGCAGTATTTT.

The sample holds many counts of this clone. The DNA of the CDR3 is TGCGCCAGCAGCCAAGGGCTTTTACAGGGGGCAAAAACTGAAGCTTTCTTT. Amino acids: CASSQGLLQGAKTEAFF. This rearrangement joins TRBV4-3 to TRBJ1-1; 9 bases agree with TRBD1. This CDR3 region has 17 residues. With 1 base clipped from V and 5 bases from J, the junction kept 11 bases outside the gene matches. CDR1 and CDR2 (germline): LGHNA, YSLEER.

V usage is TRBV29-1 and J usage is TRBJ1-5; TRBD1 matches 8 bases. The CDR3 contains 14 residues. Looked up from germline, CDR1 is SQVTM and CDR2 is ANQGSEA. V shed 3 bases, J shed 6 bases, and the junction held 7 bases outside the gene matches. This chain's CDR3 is CSVDGQGLGQPQHF. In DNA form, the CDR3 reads TGCAGCGTTGATGGACAGGGTTTGGGTCAGCCCCAGCATTTT.

The CDR3 loop is CASSVHPPGANTGELFF. The CDR3, as DNA: TGTGCCAGCAGCGTACACCCCCCGGGGGCAAACACCGGGGAGCTGTTTTTT. The V and J genes are TRBV9 and TRBJ2-2; D may correspond to TRBD1 or TRBD2 (6 bases each). The CDR3 has 17 amino acids. Germline assignment: CDR1 SGDLS and CDR2 YYNGEE. Trimming removed 1 base at V and 2 bases at J, with 15 bases between.

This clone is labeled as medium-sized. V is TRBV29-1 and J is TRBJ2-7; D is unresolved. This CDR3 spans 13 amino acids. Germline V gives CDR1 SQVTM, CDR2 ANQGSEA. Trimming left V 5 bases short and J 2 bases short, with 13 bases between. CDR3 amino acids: CSVSQAVTYEQYF. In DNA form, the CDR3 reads TGCAGCGTTTCCCAGGCGGTCACCTACGAGCAGTACTTC.

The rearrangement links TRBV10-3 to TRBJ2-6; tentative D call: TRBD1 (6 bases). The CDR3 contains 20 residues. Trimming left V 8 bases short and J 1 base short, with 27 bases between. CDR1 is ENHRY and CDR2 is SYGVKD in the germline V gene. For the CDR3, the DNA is TGTGCCATCTCGGGGTCCTGGGGGCAAGGAAGCGGTTCTGGGGCCAACGTCCTGACTTTC. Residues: CAISGSWGQGSGSGANVLTF.

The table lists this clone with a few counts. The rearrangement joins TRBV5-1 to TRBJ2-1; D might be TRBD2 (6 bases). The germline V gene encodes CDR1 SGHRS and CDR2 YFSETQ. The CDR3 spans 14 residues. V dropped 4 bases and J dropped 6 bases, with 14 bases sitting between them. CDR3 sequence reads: CASSEGLGLNEQFF. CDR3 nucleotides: TGCGCCAGCAGCGAGGGACTGGGGCTCAATGAGCAGTTCTTC.

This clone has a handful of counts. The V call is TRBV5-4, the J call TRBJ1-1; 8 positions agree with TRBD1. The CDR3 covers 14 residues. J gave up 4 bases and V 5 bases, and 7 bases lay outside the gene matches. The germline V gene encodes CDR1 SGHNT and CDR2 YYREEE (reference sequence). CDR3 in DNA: TGTGCCAGCAGGAGACAGGGGTCGAGCACTGAAGCTTTCTTT. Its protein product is CASRRQGSSTEAFF.

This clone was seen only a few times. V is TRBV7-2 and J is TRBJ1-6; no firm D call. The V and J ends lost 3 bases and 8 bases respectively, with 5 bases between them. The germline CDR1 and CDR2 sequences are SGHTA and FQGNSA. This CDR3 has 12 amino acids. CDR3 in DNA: TGTGCCAGCAGCTTTAATGATTCACCCCTCCACTTT. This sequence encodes CASSFNDSPLHF.

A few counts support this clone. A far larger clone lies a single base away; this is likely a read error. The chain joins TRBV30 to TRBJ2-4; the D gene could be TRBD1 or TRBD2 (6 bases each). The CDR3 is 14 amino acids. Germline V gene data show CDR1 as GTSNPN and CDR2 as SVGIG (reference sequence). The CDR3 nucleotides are TGTGCCGGGAGTCCCGGGGGCCTCAAAAACATTCAGTACTTC. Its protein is CAGSPGGLKNIQYF. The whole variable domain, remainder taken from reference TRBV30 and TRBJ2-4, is SQTIHQWPATLVQPVGSPLSLECTVEGTSNPNLYWYRQAAGRGLQLLFYSVGIGQISSEVPQNLSASRPQDRQFILSSKKLLLSDSGFYLCAGSPGGLKNIQYFGAGTRLSVL.

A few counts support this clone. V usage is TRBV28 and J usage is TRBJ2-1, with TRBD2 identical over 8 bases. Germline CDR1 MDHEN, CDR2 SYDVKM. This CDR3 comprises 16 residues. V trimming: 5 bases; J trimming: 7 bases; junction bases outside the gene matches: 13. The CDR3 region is CASSPSRAGVLNEQFF. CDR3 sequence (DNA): TGTGCCAGCAGTCCCTCGAGAGCGGGAGTGCTGAATGAGCAGTTCTTC. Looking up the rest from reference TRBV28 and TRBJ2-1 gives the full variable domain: DVKVTQSSRYLVKRTGEKVFLECVQDMDHENMFWYRQDPGLGLRLIYFSYDVKMKEKGDIPEGYSVSREKKERFSLILESASTNQTSMYLCASSPSRAGVLNEQFFGPGTRLTVL.

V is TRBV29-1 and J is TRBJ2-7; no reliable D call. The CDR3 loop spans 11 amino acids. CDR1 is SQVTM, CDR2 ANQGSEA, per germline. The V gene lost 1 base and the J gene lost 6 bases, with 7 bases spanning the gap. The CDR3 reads CSVEGGSEQYF. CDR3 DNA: TGCAGCGTTGAAGGGGGTAGCGAGCAGTACTTC.

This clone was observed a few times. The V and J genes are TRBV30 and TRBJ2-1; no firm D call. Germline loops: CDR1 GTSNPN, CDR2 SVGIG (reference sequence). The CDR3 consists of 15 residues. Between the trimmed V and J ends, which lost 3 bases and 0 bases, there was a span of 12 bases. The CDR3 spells CAWSMGFSSYNEQFF. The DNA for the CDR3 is TGTGCCTGGAGCATGGGATTTAGCTCCTACAATGAGCAGTTCTTC.

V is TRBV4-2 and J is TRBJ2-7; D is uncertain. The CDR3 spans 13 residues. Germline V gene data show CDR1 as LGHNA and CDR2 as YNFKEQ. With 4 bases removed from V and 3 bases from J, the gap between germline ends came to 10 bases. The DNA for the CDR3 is TGTGCCAGCAGCCGAGGCGAGGACTACGAGCAGTACTTC. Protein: CASSRGEDYEQYF.

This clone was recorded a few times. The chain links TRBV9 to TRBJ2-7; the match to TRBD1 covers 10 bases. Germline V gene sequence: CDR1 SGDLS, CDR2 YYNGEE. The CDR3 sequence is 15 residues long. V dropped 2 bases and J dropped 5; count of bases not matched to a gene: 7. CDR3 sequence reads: CASSVTGTGVNEQYF. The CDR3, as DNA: TGTGCCAGCAGCGTTACCGGGACAGGGGTTAACGAGCAGTACTTC. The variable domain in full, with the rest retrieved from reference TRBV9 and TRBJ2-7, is DSGVTQTPKHLITATGQRVTLRCSPRSGDLSVYWYQQSLDQGLQFLIQYYNGEERAKGNILERFSAQQFPDLHSELNLSSLELGDSALYFCASSVTGTGVNEQYFGPGTRLTVT.

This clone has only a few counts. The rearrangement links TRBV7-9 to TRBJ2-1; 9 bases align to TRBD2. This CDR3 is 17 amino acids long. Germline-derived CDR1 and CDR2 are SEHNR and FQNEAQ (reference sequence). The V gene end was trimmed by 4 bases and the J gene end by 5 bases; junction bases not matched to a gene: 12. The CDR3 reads CASSSRGLARLHNEQFF. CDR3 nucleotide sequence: TGTGCCAGCAGCTCAAGGGGACTAGCCCGTTTGCACAATGAGCAGTTCTTC.

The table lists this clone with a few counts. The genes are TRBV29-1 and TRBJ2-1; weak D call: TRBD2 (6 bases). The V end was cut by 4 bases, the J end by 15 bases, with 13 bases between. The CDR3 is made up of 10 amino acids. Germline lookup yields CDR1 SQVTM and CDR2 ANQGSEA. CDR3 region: CSVGDSGLFF. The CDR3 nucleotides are TGCAGCGTTGGGGACTCCGGATTGTTCTTC.

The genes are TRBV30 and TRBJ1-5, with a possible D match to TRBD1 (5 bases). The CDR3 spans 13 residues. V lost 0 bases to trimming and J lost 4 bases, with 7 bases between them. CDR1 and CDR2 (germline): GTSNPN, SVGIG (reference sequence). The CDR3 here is CAWSVTGNQPQHF. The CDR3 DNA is TGTGCCTGGAGTGTTACAGGAAATCAGCCCCAGCATTTT.

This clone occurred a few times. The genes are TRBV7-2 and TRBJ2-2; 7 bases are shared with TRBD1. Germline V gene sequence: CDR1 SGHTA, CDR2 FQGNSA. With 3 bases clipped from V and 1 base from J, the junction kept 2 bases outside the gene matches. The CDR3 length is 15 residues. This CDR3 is CASSLDRMNTGELFF. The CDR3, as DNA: TGTGCCAGCAGCTTGGACAGGATGAACACCGGGGAGCTGTTTTTT.

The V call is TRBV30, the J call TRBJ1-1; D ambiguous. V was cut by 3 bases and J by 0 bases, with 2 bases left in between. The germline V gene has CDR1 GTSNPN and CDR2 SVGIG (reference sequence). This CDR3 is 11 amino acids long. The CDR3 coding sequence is TGTGCCTGGAGCATGAACACTGAAGCTTTCTTT. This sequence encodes CAWSMNTEAFF.